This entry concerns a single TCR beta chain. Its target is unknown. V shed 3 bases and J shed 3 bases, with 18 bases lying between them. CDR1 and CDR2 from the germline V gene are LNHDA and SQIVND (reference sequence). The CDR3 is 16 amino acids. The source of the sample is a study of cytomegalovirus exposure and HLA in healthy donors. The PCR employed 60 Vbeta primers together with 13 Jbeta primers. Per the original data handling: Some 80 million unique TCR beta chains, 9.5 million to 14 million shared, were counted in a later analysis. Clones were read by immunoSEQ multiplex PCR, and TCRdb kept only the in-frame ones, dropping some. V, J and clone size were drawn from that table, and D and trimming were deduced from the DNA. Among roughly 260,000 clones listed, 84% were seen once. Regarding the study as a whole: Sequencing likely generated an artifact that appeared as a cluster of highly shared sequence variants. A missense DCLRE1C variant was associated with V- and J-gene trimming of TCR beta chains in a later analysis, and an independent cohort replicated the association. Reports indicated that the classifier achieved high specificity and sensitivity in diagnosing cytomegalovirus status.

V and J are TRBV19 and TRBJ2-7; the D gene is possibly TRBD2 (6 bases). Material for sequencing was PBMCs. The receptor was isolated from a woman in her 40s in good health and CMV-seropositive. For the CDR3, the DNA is TGTGCCAGTAGTATTCACGGGAAGGGAGGAATCTACGAGCAGTACTTC. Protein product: CASSIHGKGGIYEQYF.